The clone carrying this TCR beta chain was observed a single time. Its antigen is unidentified. The CDR3 sequence is 13 residues long. The V gene lost 3 bases and the J gene lost 3 bases, with 9 bases spanning the gap. Germline CDR1 and CDR2: SGHTA and FQGNSA. The data were produced by immunoSEQ multiplex PCR, yet TCRdb's version contains in-frame clones alone and is incomplete. In the table there are approximately 5,000 clones, roughly 39% of which are singletons. The sample belongs to a study of T cell clones after liver transplantation. Study-level background: Liver transplant recipients had immunosuppression withdrawal attempted within 2 years.

Sequencing of dividing CFSE-low cells from the MLR defined alloreactive TCRbeta sequences. Pre-transplant recipient cells responded to graft donor PBMCs, splenocytes, lymph-node cells, or third-party PBMCs. The sequence came from a human patient who received a liver transplant. Among the T cells, some may be from the graft donor. Sample: CD4+ T cells from cultured PBMCs. The chain recombines TRBV7-2 with TRBJ2-7; unclear D gene. The CDR3 coding sequence is TGTGCCAGCAGCTTTGGCCAGGTCTACGAGCAGTACTTC. Amino acids: CASSFGQVYEQYF.